The entry that follows covers one TCR beta chain sequence. Antigen unknown. Just one base apart from a much larger clone, this may be a read error. The CDR3 sequence is 16 residues long. CDR1 SGHTA and CDR2 FQGNSA come from the germline V gene. The ends lost 3 bases at V and 1 base at J; junction bases unmatched: 6. The authors extracted at least 5.5 micrograms of total RNA per sample. The entry originates in a study of blood T cells in healthy people across ages. Findings and caveats of the study: Donor CMV infection status was unknown, possibly confounding age-related changes in expanded clonotypes. It was held that the diversity estimates obtained from one million T cells were underestimates.

PCR was performed a second time for about 7 to 12 cycles using a sample-barcoded 5' primer and a J-beta primer mix. TCRdb fed the 5' RACE reads into MiXCR, producing one record per CDR3 protein. The data hold some 790,000 distinct CDR3 sequences, with under 35% observed a single time. The rearrangement uses TRBV7-2 and TRBJ1-5, with TRBD1 matching over 7 bases. The sample taken for sequencing was blood. The TCR was taken from an elderly woman in good health. DNA for the CDR3: TGTGCCAGCAGCTTGGAGACAGGGATAAGCAATCAGCCCCAGCATTTT. Its translation is CASSLETGISNQPQHF.